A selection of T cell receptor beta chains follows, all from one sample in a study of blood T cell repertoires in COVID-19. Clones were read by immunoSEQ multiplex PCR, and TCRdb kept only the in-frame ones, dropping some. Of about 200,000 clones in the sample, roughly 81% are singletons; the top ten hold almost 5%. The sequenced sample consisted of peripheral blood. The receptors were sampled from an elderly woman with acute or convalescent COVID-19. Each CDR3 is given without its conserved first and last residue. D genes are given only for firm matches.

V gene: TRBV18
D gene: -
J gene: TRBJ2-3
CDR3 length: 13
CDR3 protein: ASSPGLNSPDTQY

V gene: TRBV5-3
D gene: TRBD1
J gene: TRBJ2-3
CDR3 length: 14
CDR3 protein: ARSLDRGRFTDTQY

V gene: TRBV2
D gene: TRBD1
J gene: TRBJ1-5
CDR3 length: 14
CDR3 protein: ASSGEAGTGGWTQH

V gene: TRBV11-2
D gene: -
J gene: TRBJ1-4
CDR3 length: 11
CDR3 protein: ASSFGGYEKLF

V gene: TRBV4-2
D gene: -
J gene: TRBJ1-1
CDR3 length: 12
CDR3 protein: ASSPGIMNTEAF

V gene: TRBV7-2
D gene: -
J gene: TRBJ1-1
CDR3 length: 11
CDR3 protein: ASTLAGDTEAF

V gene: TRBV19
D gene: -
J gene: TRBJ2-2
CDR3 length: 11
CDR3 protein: ASSIQGTGELF

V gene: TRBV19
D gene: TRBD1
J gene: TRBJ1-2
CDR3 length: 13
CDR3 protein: ASKLGTVIDYGYT

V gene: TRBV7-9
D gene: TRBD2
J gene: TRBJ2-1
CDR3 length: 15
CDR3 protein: ASSPTSGRANYNEQF

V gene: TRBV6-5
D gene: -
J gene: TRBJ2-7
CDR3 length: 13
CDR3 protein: ASSYKAQAGYEQY

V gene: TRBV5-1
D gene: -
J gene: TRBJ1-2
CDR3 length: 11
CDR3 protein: ASSLSGDYGYT

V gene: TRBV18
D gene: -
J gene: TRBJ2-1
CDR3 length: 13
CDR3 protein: ASSPGQGSYNEQF

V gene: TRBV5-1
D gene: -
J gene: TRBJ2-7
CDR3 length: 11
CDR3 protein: ASSLAGRGEQY

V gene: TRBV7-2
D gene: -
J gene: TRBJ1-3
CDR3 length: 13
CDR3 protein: ASSTQTGSGNTIY

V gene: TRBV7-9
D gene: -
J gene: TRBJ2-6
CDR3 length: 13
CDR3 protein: ASSLSGTGANVLT

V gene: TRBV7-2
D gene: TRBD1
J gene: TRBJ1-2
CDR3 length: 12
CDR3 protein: ASSLDRGHNGYT

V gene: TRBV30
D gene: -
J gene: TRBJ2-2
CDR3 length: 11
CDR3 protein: ACMGLRHGELF